Presented here are 9 T cell receptor beta chains from one specimen sequenced in a study of metastatic and nonmetastatic thyroid tumors. All patients reached thyroid surgery having received no treatment beforehand. From the PCR reads, TCRdb re-called clones with MiXCR. Of some 19,000 clones listed, around a quarter were seen once; the top ten hold over 9.5%. Sequencing was done on a sample of tumor tissue. These receptor sequences come from a female donor with papillary thyroid cancer or a benign thyroid nodule (not recorded which). Some clones in this sample may be carry-over from other donors' samples.

The chain employs TRBV11-2 and TRBJ2-2, with 8 positions matching TRBD1. The CDR3 spans 16 residues. After removal of 5 bases from V and 2 bases from J, the junction contained 7 bases not matched to a gene. CDR1 SGHAT and CDR2 FQNNGV come from the germline V gene. The CDR3: CASSQQQGANTGELFF. CDR3 coding DNA: TGTGCCAGCAGCCAGCAGCAGGGGGCAAACACCGGGGAGCTGTTTTTT.

As regards this clone: At one boundary the junction diverges from the germline segment, which might be a read error. The chain has TRBV7-9 and TRBJ2-2, with D perhaps TRBD2 (5 bases). There are 15 residues in the CDR3. Germline V lookup: CDR1 SEHNR, CDR2 FQNEAQ (reference sequence). The CDR3 loop reads CASRSNAVRTGELLF. The CDR3 DNA follows: TGTGCCAGCAGGAGTAACGCGGTCCGTACCGGGGAGCTGCTTTTT.

This chain links TRBV11-3 with TRBJ2-3, with D unclear. V was shortened by 0 bases and J by 9 bases, with 10 bases between the two germline ends. The CDR3 totals 13 residues. Germline CDR1 reads SGHNT; CDR2 reads YENEEA. CDR3 in amino acids: CASSLDQVSTQYF. In nucleotides, the CDR3 is TGTGCCAGCAGCTTAGATCAGGTCTCGACGCAGTATTTT.

This clone was seen only a few times. This clone may be a read error of a much larger clone one base away. J is TRBJ2-3 and V is TRBV9, with 9 positions matching TRBD2. The germline V gene encodes CDR1 SGDLS and CDR2 YYNGEE. This CDR3 has 16 residues. The CDR3, as DNA: TGTGCCAGCAGCGGCGCCACCGGGACTAGCACAGATACGCAGTGTTTT. Translated: CASSGATGTSTDTQCF.

This clone was found a few times. One end of the junction varies from germline; a read error may be responsible. The gene calls are TRBV24-1 and TRBJ2-5, with 8 bases lining up with TRBD1. The CDR3 is 15 residues long. CDR1 and CDR2 from the germline V gene are KGHDR and SFDVKD. The CDR3 coding sequence is TGTGCCACCTGCAGGGGGCAGGGGGATGGGGAGAACCAGTACTTC. Translation gives CATCRGQGDGENQYF.

CDR3 residues: CASSLYRGPSRYEQYF. The CDR3 DNA follows: TGTGCCAGCAGCTTATACAGGGGACCCAGTCGATACGAGCAGTACTTC. This chain uses TRBV5-8 with TRBJ2-7; TRBD1 matches at 7 bases. V was clipped by 2 bases and J by 4 bases; unmatched bases: 12. The germline CDR1 and CDR2 sequences are SGHTS and YDEGEE. The CDR3 spans 16 residues.

The table lists this clone with many counts. This rearrangement joins TRBV7-6 to TRBJ2-7; TRBD2 aligns across 14 bases. V lost 4 bases, J lost 5 bases, and 10 bases stayed unmatched. Per germline, CDR1 SGHVS and CDR2 FNYEAQ. This CDR3 spans 17 amino acids. The CDR3 region has the DNA TGTGCCAGCAGCTCGGGGGGGACTAGCGGGAGCGTGGACGAGCAGTACTTC. Amino acids: CASSSGGTSGSVDEQYF.

Only a few counts were recorded for this clone. The V gene is TRBV6-1, the J gene TRBJ2-7; 7 bases line up with TRBD1. Germline V gives CDR1 MNHNS, CDR2 SASEGT. The junction had 5 bases not matched to a gene; V was cut back by 4 bases and J by 2 bases. The CDR3 has 14 residues. In nucleotides, the CDR3 is TGTGCCAGCAGTGGGGCGGACAGGCCCTACGAGCAGTACTTC. Protein product: CASSGADRPYEQYF.

This clone appeared a few times. The rearrangement joins TRBV6-6 to TRBJ2-6, with TRBD1 matching over 9 bases. V dropped 6 bases and J dropped 5; count of bases not matched to a gene: 14. CDR1 and CDR2 (germline): MNHNY, SVGAGI (reference sequence). This CDR3 is built from 18 residues. This CDR3 reads CASRSGAQGAFWANVLTF. The CDR3 DNA reads as TGTGCCAGCAGATCGGGGGCACAGGGGGCGTTTTGGGCCAACGTCCTGACTTTC.